The present T cell receptor beta chain was sequenced within a study of control samples from healthy donors and cancer patients. CDR3 length: 11 residues. Trimming removed 6 bases at V and 1 base at J, with 3 bases between. Profiled with immunoSEQ multiplex PCR; TCRdb holds only in-frame clones, not every one. The sample has about 98,000 clones; roughly 82% are singletons. The rearrangement joins TRBV12-3 or TRBV12-4 to TRBJ1-1; D is unresolved. The TCR comes from a man in his 60s in good health. The sequenced sample consisted of blood. In nucleotides, the CDR3 is TGTGCCAGCAGCCAGAACACTGAAGCTTTCTTT. Residues: CASSQNTEAFF.